These 24 T cell receptor beta chains were sequenced from one sample in a study of neurological immune-mediated disorders. TCRdb fed the 5' RACE reads into MiXCR, producing one record per CDR3 protein. The sample comprises some 48,000 distinct CDR3 sequences, around 10% of which are singletons, and around 21% rests with the top ten. The sample comprised PBMCs. All receptors come from a woman aged 35 to 49 with HTLV-1-associated myelopathy (HAM/TSP).

This clonotype was counted at least ten times. The chain employs TRBV2 and TRBJ2-1; either TRBD1 or TRBD2 may supply D (5 bases each). The CDR3 spans 9 residues. Germline assignment: CDR1 SNHLY and CDR2 FYNNEI. The V gene lost 8 bases and the J gene lost 12 bases, with 8 bases spanning the gap. The CDR3 is CASGGGQFF. For the CDR3, the DNA is TGTGCCAGCGGGGGTGGGCAGTTCTTC.

This clonotype was picked up many times. The chain is built from TRBV12-3 or TRBV12-4 and TRBJ1-1; D gene uncertain. The CDR3 contains 14 residues. Trimming pared 3 bases from V and 1 base from J, leaving 9 bases between. The CDR3 is CASSFSLGNTEAFF. The CDR3 DNA reads as TGTGCCAGCAGTTTTAGTTTAGGGAACACTGAAGCTTTCTTT.

This clonotype appeared many times. This chain's CDR3 is CARKCAQHF. DNA of the CDR3: TGTGCCAGGAAGTGTGCCCAGCATTTT. The rearrangement joins TRBV6-5 to TRBJ1-5; D unclear. The CDR3 has 9 residues. With 9 bases removed from V and 11 bases from J, the gap between germline ends came to 8 bases. Germline CDR1 and CDR2: MNHEY and SVGAGI.

The chain combines TRBV10-1 with TRBJ2-3; the D gene is possibly TRBD2 (7 bases). The V end lost 0 bases, the J end lost 2 bases, and 21 bases lay between the germline ends. Germline assignment: CDR1 WNHNN and CDR2 SYGVQD (reference sequence). The CDR3 spans 19 residues. As DNA, the CDR3 is TGCGCCAGCAGTGAGTCGAAGGGGTCTTACGGGGGGCACACAGATACGCAGTATTTT. Protein: CASSESKGSYGGHTDTQYF.

This clonotype has ten or more counts. This chain links TRBV5-5 with TRBJ1-1, with D unclear. The CDR3 loop spans 13 amino acids. CDR1 SGHKS and CDR2 YYEKEE come from the germline V gene (reference sequence). V lost 0 bases and J 0 bases, leaving 3 bases between the germline ends. CDR3 nucleotides: TGTGCCAGCAGCTTGGGAGTGAACACTGAAGCTTTCTTT. It translates to CASSLGVNTEAFF.

This clonotype was detected many times. The chain links TRBV7-8 to TRBJ2-3; the match to TRBD1 covers 10 bases. The junction had 5 bases not matched to a gene; V was cut back by 7 bases and J by 1 base. The CDR3 extends over 15 amino acids. Germline V lookup: CDR1 SGHVS, CDR2 FQNEAQ. This CDR3 reads CASIGGTGGTDTQYF. In DNA, the CDR3 is TGTGCCAGCATCGGCGGGACAGGGGGCACAGATACGCAGTATTTT.

This clonotype occurred many times. This sequence joins TRBV4-3 and TRBJ2-1; D is unresolved. The V gene's germline CDR1 is LGHNA and CDR2 YSLEER. V gave up 0 bases and J gave up 7 bases, with 13 bases separating them. The CDR3 is made up of 15 amino acids. CDR3 sequence reads: CASSQDSGGRNEQFF. CDR3 in DNA: TGCGCCAGCAGCCAAGATAGTGGCGGTCGTAATGAGCAGTTCTTC.

This clonotype was counted many times. The V gene is TRBV29-1, the J gene TRBJ2-1, with TRBD2 matching over 13 bases. After removal of 3 bases from V and 7 bases from J, the junction contained 6 bases not matched to a gene. The germline V gene has CDR1 SQVTM and CDR2 ANQGSEA. This CDR3 is built from 15 residues. CDR3: CSVDPGTSGDNEQFF. The CDR3 DNA reads as TGCAGCGTTGACCCTGGGACTAGCGGGGATAATGAGCAGTTCTTC.

This clonotype was detected ten times or more. The rearrangement joins TRBV5-1 to TRBJ1-1, with 10 bases that match TRBD1. V lost 3 bases, J lost 5 bases, and 4 bases stayed unmatched. The CDR3 contains 14 residues. The V gene's germline CDR1 is SGHRS and CDR2 YFSETQ. The CDR3: CASSSGTGDTEAFF. The CDR3 nucleotides read TGCGCCAGCAGCTCCGGGACAGGGGATACTGAAGCTTTCTTT.

This clonotype was counted between two and nine times. This rearrangement joins TRBV7-6 to TRBJ2-3; D perhaps matches TRBD2 (7 bases). The V end was cut by 0 bases, the J end by 5 bases, with 12 bases between. CDR3 length: 15 residues. The V gene's germline CDR1 is SGHVS and CDR2 FNYEAQ. CDR3 in DNA: TGTGCCAGCAGCTTAGCGGGGGGGCAGGGAGATACGCAGTATTTT. Amino acids: CASSLAGGQGDTQYF.

The table lists this clonotype with many counts. The rearrangement uses TRBV6-5 and TRBJ1-1; no reliable D call. There are 13 residues in the CDR3. V was shortened by 4 bases and J by 8 bases, with 14 bases between the two germline ends. The germline CDR1 and CDR2 sequences are MNHEY and SVGAGI. The CDR3, as DNA: TGTGCCAGCAGTTTCGGGCCAGAAGCGGAAGCTTTCTTT. Protein: CASSFGPEAEAFF.

This chain links TRBV7-2 with TRBJ2-3; TRBD1 matches at 9 bases. Germline V lookup: CDR1 SGHTA, CDR2 FQGNSA. This CDR3 contains 16 residues. The V segment lost 3 bases and the J segment 2 bases; nucleotides outside the gene matches: 6. The CDR3 coding sequence is TGTGCCAGCAGCTTGACAGGGGGGGGGCCCACAGATACGCAGTATTTT. This sequence encodes CASSLTGGGPTDTQYF.

In its sample, this clonotype was seen many times. The chain links TRBV7-9 to TRBJ1-1; no reliable D call. V lost 4 bases to trimming and J lost 1 base, with 7 bases between them. CDR3 size: 13 residues. CDR1 is SEHNR and CDR2 is FQNEAQ in the germline V gene (reference sequence). CDR3 sequence reads: CASSWAGNTEAFF. CDR3 sequence (DNA): TGTGCCAGCAGCTGGGCAGGGAACACTGAAGCTTTCTTT.

This clonotype has a count of ten or more. The chain joins TRBV19 to TRBJ1-1; a weak D match, TRBD1 (6 bases). The CDR3 spans 15 residues. Germline values: CDR1 LNHDA, CDR2 SQIVND (reference sequence). Trimming removed 7 bases at V and 2 bases at J, with 17 bases between. CDR3 amino acids: CASILFGGSNTEAFF. The CDR3 nucleotides read TGTGCCAGTATTCTCTTCGGGGGCTCAAACACTGAAGCTTTCTTT.

This clonotype was detected many times. The chain has TRBV4-3 and TRBJ2-7; 7 nucleotides match TRBD2. This CDR3 spans 15 amino acids. From germline, CDR1 is LGHNA and CDR2 YSLEER. Unmatched junction bases numbered 9, after V lost 1 base and J lost 6 bases. CDR3 region: CASSQGAGREGEQYF. In DNA, the CDR3 is TGCGCCAGCAGCCAAGGGGCAGGGAGGGAGGGCGAGCAGTACTTC.

The chain uses TRBV30 and TRBJ2-1, with 7 bases fitting TRBD1. Per germline, CDR1 GTSNPN and CDR2 SVGIG (reference sequence). The CDR3 covers 14 residues. V gave up 4 bases and J gave up 0 bases; unmatched junction bases: 3. Here the CDR3 DNA reads TGTGCCTGGACCGGGACAGCCTCCTACAATGAGCAGTTCTTC. Protein: CAWTGTASYNEQFF. The full variable domain, with the rest looked up from reference TRBV30 and TRBJ2-1, is SQTIHQWPATLVQPVGSPLSLECTVEGTSNPNLYWYRQAAGRGLQLLFYSVGIGQISSEVPQNLSASRPQDRQFILSSKKLLLSDSGFYLCAWTGTASYNEQFFGPGTRLTVL.

There are many counts of this clonotype. CDR3 sequence: CASSRGGDTDTQYF. The CDR3 nucleotides read TGTGCCAGCAGTCGCGGGGGAGACACAGATACGCAGTATTTT. The J gene is TRBJ2-3, the V gene TRBV6-1, with 7 nucleotides matching TRBD2. The CDR3 spans 14 residues. V gave up 5 bases and J gave up 2 bases; unmatched junction bases: 4. Germline lookup yields CDR1 MNHNS and CDR2 SASEGT.

By sample share, this clonotype is medium-sized. The chain carries TRBV18 and TRBJ1-1, with a possible D match to TRBD1 (6 bases). The CDR3 sequence is 14 residues long. The V end lost 0 bases, the J end lost 4 bases, and 9 bases lay between the germline ends. Per the germline V gene, CDR1 is KGHSH and CDR2 is LQKENI. CDR3 coding DNA: TGTGCCAGCTCACCACCGAGGGACACCACTGAAGCTTTCTTT. Translated: CASSPPRDTTEAFF.

The chain uses TRBV2 and TRBJ1-5; 8 bases map to TRBD1. The V gene's germline CDR1 is SNHLY and CDR2 FYNNEI. After removal of 8 bases from V and 5 bases from J, the junction contained 5 bases not matched to a gene. CDR3 size: 13 residues. This CDR3 reads CASAMDRDQPQHF. The CDR3 DNA reads TGTGCCAGCGCTATGGACAGGGATCAGCCCCAGCATTTT. The full variable domain, completed using reference TRBV2 and TRBJ1-5, is EPEVTQTPSHQVTQMGQEVILRCVPISNHLYFYWYRQILGQKVEFLVSFYNNEISEKSEIFDDQFSVERPDGSNFTLKIRSTKLEDSAMYFCASAMDRDQPQHFGDGTRLSIL.

Concerning this clonotype itself: Its ends do not fully match the called genes, so a read error is possible. The genes are TRBV6-5 and TRBJ1-2; 10 bases agree with TRBD1. The germline V gene encodes CDR1 MNHEY and CDR2 SVGAGI. The CDR3 sequence is 13 residues long. CDR3 nucleotides: TGTGTCAGCACCCGACAGGGGGCATATGGCTACACCTTC. Translation gives CVSTRQGAYGYTF.

This clonotype was found many times. The J gene is TRBJ2-2, the V gene TRBV27; 9 bases line up with TRBD2. The CDR3 runs to 17 residues. V shed 5 bases and J 0 bases; nucleotides not matched to a gene: 7. Looked up from germline, CDR1 is MNHEY and CDR2 is SMNVEV (reference sequence). DNA for the CDR3: TGTGCCAGCAGTCTCCGAGGACTAGCGACGAACACCGGGGAGCTGTTTTTT. Translation: CASSLRGLATNTGELFF.

This clonotype was detected ten times or more. This chain links TRBV27 with TRBJ2-5; the match to TRBD1 covers 9 bases. CDR3 length: 15 residues. From germline, CDR1 is MNHEY and CDR2 SMNVEV (reference sequence). The V segment lost 4 bases and the J segment 1 base; nucleotides outside the gene matches: 4. This CDR3 reads CASSYMTGGQETQYF. DNA of the CDR3: TGTGCCAGCAGTTATATGACAGGGGGCCAAGAGACCCAGTACTTC.

This clonotype was counted at least ten times. V is TRBV24-1 and J is TRBJ2-3; 9 nucleotides line up with TRBD1. V shed 10 bases and J 3 bases; nucleotides not matched to a gene: 10. Germline lookup yields CDR1 KGHDR and CDR2 SFDVKD. CDR3 length: 15 residues. The CDR3 spells CATGDRAQPTDTQYF. For the CDR3, the DNA is TGTGCCACAGGGGACAGGGCCCAACCGACAGATACGCAGTATTTT.

Of note for this clonotype: One base away lies a much larger clone, so this may be a sequencing read error. CDR3 in DNA: TGTGTCAGTAGTACCCGCGGAGAGGGGGACGAGCAGTACTTC. It encodes CVSSTRGEGDEQYF. J is TRBJ2-7 and V is TRBV19; D possibly corresponds to TRBD1 (6 bases). CDR3 length: 14 amino acids. The germline V gene encodes CDR1 LNHDA and CDR2 SQIVND (reference sequence).